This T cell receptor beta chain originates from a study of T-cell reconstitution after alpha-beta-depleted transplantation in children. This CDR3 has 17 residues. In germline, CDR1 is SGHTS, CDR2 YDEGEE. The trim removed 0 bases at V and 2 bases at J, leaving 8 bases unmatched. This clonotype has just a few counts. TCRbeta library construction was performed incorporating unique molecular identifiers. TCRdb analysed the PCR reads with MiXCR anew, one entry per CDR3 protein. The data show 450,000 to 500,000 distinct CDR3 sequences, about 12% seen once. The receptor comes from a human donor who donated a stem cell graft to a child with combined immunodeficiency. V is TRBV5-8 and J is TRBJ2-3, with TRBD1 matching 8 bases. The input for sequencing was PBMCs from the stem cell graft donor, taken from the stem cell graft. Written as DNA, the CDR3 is TGTGCCAGCAGCTTGGGGACAGGGACGGAAGCCACAGATACGCAGTATTTT. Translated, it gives CASSLGTGTEATDTQYF.